Listed below are T cell receptor beta chains from one sample, sequenced in a study of cytomegalovirus exposure and HLA in healthy donors. Clones were read by immunoSEQ multiplex PCR, and TCRdb kept only the in-frame ones, dropping some. The sample lists 95,000 to 110,000 clones, approximately 73% occurring once. Sequencing used PBMCs. Receptors originate from a man aged 25 to 40 in good health and CMV-seronegative. CDR3s include the opening cysteine and the closing phenylalanine or tryptophan. D genes are given only for firm matches. Rows may omit the clone size; those that give it use once, few, many or a size class.

TRBJ2-7 | - | 12 | once | TRBV5-1 | CASSLVSGEQYF | TGCGCCAGCAGCTTGGTGTCAGGCGAGCAGTACTTC
TRBJ1-2 | - | 14 | once | TRBV19 | CASSSPGLSYGYTF | TGTGCCAGTAGTTCGCCGGGACTGAGCTATGGCTACACCTTC
TRBJ2-2 | TRBD1 | 14 | once | TRBV19 | CASRGTGGAGELFF | TGTGCCAGTAGGGGGACAGGGGGTGCCGGGGAGCTGTTTTTT
TRBJ2-2 | - | 17 | once | TRBV14 | CASSQDVGQGGTGELFF | TGTGCCAGCAGCCAAGACGTGGGCCAGGGAGGCACCGGGGAGCTGTTTTTT
TRBJ2-5 | - | 13 | - | TRBV2 | CASRLGTGETQYF | TGTGCCAGCAGACTCGGGACTGGGGAGACCCAGTACTTC
TRBJ1-4 | TRBD1 | 16 | many | TRBV27 | CASSLWQGATNEKLFF | TGTGCCAGCAGTTTATGGCAGGGGGCAACTAATGAAAAACTGTTTTTT
TRBJ1-5 | - | 15 | - | TRBV6-5 | CASSLGAGFNQPQHF | TGTGCCAGCAGTTTGGGTGCAGGGTTCAATCAGCCCCAGCATTTT
TRBJ2-3 | - | 10 | once | TRBV28 | CASGRDTQYF | TGTGCCAGCGGGAGGGATACGCAGTATTTT
TRBJ2-1 | - | 13 | - | TRBV7-6 | CASSSRQVNEQFF | TGTGCCAGCAGCTCCAGGCAGGTGAATGAGCAGTTCTTC
TRBJ1-5 | - | 14 | - | TRBV5-8 | CASSLVGEVQPQHF | TGTGCCAGCAGCTTGGTCGGGGAGGTTCAGCCCCAGCATTTT
TRBJ2-7 | TRBD2 | 19 | - | TRBV4-1 | CASSPFAGTSGSLSYEQYF | TGCGCCAGCAGCCCGTTCGCCGGGACTAGCGGGAGTCTCTCCTACGAGCAGTACTTC
TRBJ1-3 | - | 14 | - | TRBV30 | CAYTTGNSGNTIYF | TGTGCCTACACTACAGGGAACTCTGGAAACACCATATATTTT
TRBJ2-3 | TRBD2 | 19 | - | TRBV9 | CASSVAQKSAGGGSDTQYF | TGTGCCAGCAGCGTAGCCCAAAAGTCGGCGGGGGGCGGGTCAGATACGCAGTATTTT
TRBJ2-2 | - | 14 | - | TRBV7-2 | CASSTRRGTGELFF | TGTGCCAGCAGCACCCGCCGAGGGACCGGGGAGCTGTTTTTT
TRBJ2-7 | - | 12 | - | TRBV10-2 | CASSEGEYEQYF | TGCGCCAGCAGTGAGGGAGAGTACGAGCAGTACTTC
TRBJ1-3 | - | 14 | - | TRBV7-9 | CASSSRDSGNTIYF | TGTGCCAGCAGCTCACGGGACTCTGGAAACACCATATATTTT
TRBJ1-2 | TRBD1 | 15 | - | TRBV29-1 | CSSEDRANTNYGYTF | TGCAGCAGCGAGGACAGGGCCAATACTAACTATGGCTACACCTTC
TRBJ1-5 | TRBD1 | 16 | - | TRBV5-5 | CASSLEGQGWNQPQHF | TGTGCCAGCAGCTTGGAGGGACAGGGGTGGAATCAGCCCCAGCATTTT
TRBJ2-2 | - | 16 | once | TRBV5-1 | CASSLTGFSNTGELFF | TGCGCCAGCAGCTTAACAGGGTTTTCGAACACCGGGGAGCTGTTTTTT
TRBJ1-3 | - | 16 | - | TRBV5-1 | CASSLQGVSSGNTIYF | TGCGCCAGCAGCTTACAGGGTGTTAGCTCTGGAAACACCATATATTTT
TRBJ2-5 | TRBD2 | 19 | - | TRBV7-8 | CASSFSVSGRAGVQETQYF | TGTGCCAGCAGCTTCTCGGTTAGCGGGAGGGCCGGGGTTCAAGAGACCCAGTACTTC
TRBJ1-1 | - | 16 | - | TRBV5-6 | CASSSAGTGGITEAFF | TGTGCCAGCAGCTCCGCGGGTACGGGCGGGATCACTGAAGCTTTCTTT
TRBJ2-1 | - | 15 | once | TRBV9 | CASSLRASSYNEQFF | TGTGCCAGCAGCCTGCGGGCGAGCTCCTACAATGAGCAGTTCTTC
TRBJ2-1 | TRBD1 | 14 | few | TRBV9 | CASSVVSTGDEQFF | TGTGCCAGCAGCGTAGTTTCGACAGGGGATGAGCAGTTCTTC
TRBJ2-5 | TRBD1 | 17 | - | TRBV10-3 | CAISDGQGAKGQETQYF | TGTGCCATCAGTGATGGTCAGGGGGCGAAGGGGCAAGAGACCCAGTACTTC
TRBJ2-5 | - | 15 | - | TRBV5-6 | CASSLAGTAGETQYF | TGTGCCAGCAGCTTGGCCGGCACAGCGGGAGAGACCCAGTACTTC
TRBJ2-2 | TRBD2 | 17 | - | TRBV7-9 | CASSLLAGGRNTGELFF | TGTGCCAGCAGCTTACTAGCGGGGGGAAGAAACACCGGGGAGCTGTTTTTT
TRBJ1-2 | TRBD1 | 15 | - | TRBV29-1 | CSVFRDRNRDYGYTF | TGCAGCGTTTTCCGGGACAGAAACCGGGACTATGGCTACACCTTC
TRBJ1-1 | - | 15 | - | TRBV4-1 | CASSQGTTSNTEAFF | TGCGCCAGCAGCCAAGGGACAACATCCAACACTGAAGCTTTCTTT
TRBJ1-1 | TRBD1 | 18 | - | TRBV7-9 | CASSRPRDRGFMNTEAFF | TGTGCCAGCAGCCGCCCCCGGGACAGGGGGTTCATGAACACTGAAGCTTTCTTT
TRBJ2-7 | - | 13 | few | TRBV5-1 | CASSLRTAYEQYF | TGCGCCAGCAGCTTGCGGACAGCCTACGAGCAGTACTTC
TRBJ1-4 | TRBD1 | 15 | - | TRBV10-3 | CAISEGTGGNEKLFF | TGTGCCATCAGTGAGGGGACAGGGGGGAATGAAAAACTGTTTTTT
TRBJ1-5 | - | 15 | - | TRBV5-5 | CASSLGPLSNQPQHF | TGTGCCAGCAGCTTGGGGCCTCTTAGCAATCAGCCCCAGCATTTT
TRBJ1-4 | TRBD1 | 17 | - | TRBV2 | CATARDRGKLANEKLFF | TGTGCCACCGCACGGGACAGGGGGAAATTAGCTAATGAAAAACTGTTTTTT
TRBJ1-3 | - | 14 | - | TRBV18 | CASSPRGSGNTIYF | TGTGCCAGCTCACCACGAGGTTCTGGAAACACCATATATTTT
TRBJ2-7 | TRBD1 | 16 | - | TRBV7-8 | CASSLWGQGGGYEQYF | TGTGCCAGCAGCTTATGGGGACAGGGAGGAGGTTACGAGCAGTACTTC
TRBJ2-7 | - | 13 | few | TRBV10-2 | CASSDPTVYEQYF | TGCGCCAGCAGTGACCCGACTGTCTACGAGCAGTACTTC
TRBJ2-7 | - | 12 | medium-sized | TRBV28 | CASSFSGNEQYF | TGTGCCAGCAGTTTTTCGGGGAACGAGCAGTACTTC
TRBJ2-5 | - | 14 | once | TRBV19 | CASSIQGRRETQYF | TGTGCCAGTAGTATTCAGGGAAGGCGAGAGACCCAGTACTTC
TRBJ2-5 | - | 18 | - | TRBV18 | CASSPRLGDTRGEETQYF | TGTGCCAGCTCACCAAGGTTAGGGGACACCCGAGGGGAAGAGACCCAGTACTTC
TRBJ2-5 | - | 13 | - | TRBV29-1 | CSVGRGPQETQYF | TGCAGCGTTGGACGAGGTCCCCAAGAGACCCAGTACTTC
TRBJ2-7 | - | 14 | many | TRBV7-9 | CASIPDSSSYEQYF | TGTGCCAGCATCCCGGACAGCAGCTCCTACGAGCAGTACTTC
TRBJ1-1 | TRBD1 | 15 | - | TRBV5-8 | CASSRVGTVSTEAFF | TGTGCCAGCAGCAGGGTGGGGACAGTGAGCACTGAAGCTTTCTTT
TRBJ2-7 | TRBD1 | 16 | few | TRBV18 | CASSLRVGQGDYEQYF | TGTGCCAGCTCACTTCGAGTAGGACAGGGAGACTACGAGCAGTACTTC
TRBJ2-3 | TRBD2 | 17 | few | TRBV10-3 | CAISLTGTSGTTDTQYF | TGTGCCATCAGCCTCACCGGGACTAGCGGGACCACAGATACGCAGTATTTT
TRBJ2-1 | TRBD1 | 15 | once | TRBV27 | CASSQGQGPYNEQFF | TGTGCCAGCAGCCAGGGACAGGGCCCCTACAATGAGCAGTTCTTC
TRBJ2-7 | - | 14 | few | TRBV25-1 | CASSQGGGSYEQYF | TGTGCCAGCAGTCAGGGAGGGGGCTCCTACGAGCAGTACTTC
TRBJ1-6 | - | 14 | - | TRBV11-2 | CASSLNSRGSPLHF | TGTGCCAGCAGCTTAAATTCCCGGGGTTCACCCCTCCACTTT
TRBJ2-7 | TRBD2 | 14 | once | TRBV29-1 | CSVERYSGRNEQYF | TGCAGCGTTGAAAGGTATAGCGGGAGGAACGAGCAGTACTTC
TRBJ1-1 | TRBD1 | 14 | few | TRBV28 | CASSHHRGRTEAFF | TGTGCCAGCAGCCACCACAGGGGGAGGACTGAAGCTTTCTTT
TRBJ2-3 | TRBD2 | 18 | few | TRBV27 | CASSLGLAHFAGTDTQYF | TGTGCCAGCAGTTTAGGACTAGCGCATTTCGCGGGCACAGATACGCAGTATTTT
TRBJ2-7 | TRBD2 | 16 | - | TRBV7-8 | CASSLEGGGGSYEQYF | TGTGCCAGCAGCTTAGAGGGCGGCGGGGGGTCCTACGAGCAGTACTTC
TRBJ2-5 | TRBD2 | 17 | few | TRBV28 | CASSTLGTSGGKETQYF | TGTGCCAGCAGTACACTTGGGACTAGCGGGGGAAAAGAGACCCAGTACTTC
TRBJ2-7 | TRBD1 | 14 | - | TRBV11-1 | CASSPGQDPYEQYF | TGTGCCAGCAGCCCTGGACAGGACCCCTACGAGCAGTACTTC